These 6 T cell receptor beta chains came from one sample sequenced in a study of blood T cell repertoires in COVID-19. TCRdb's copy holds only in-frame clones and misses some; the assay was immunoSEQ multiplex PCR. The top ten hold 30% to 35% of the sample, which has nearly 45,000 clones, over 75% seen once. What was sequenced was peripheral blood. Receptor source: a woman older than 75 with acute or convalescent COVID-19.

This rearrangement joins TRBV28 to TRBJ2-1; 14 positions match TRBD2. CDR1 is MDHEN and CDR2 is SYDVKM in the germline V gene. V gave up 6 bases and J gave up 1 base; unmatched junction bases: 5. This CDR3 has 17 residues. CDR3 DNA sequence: TGTGCCAGCAGGGGGACTAGCGGGGGAGGGTCCTACAATGAGCAGTTCTTC. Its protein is CASRGTSGGGSYNEQFF.

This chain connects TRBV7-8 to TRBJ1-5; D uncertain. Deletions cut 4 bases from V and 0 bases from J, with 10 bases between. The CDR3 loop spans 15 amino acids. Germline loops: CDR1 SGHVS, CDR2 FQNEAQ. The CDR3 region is CASSSRGGSNQPQHF. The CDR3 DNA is TGTGCCAGCAGCTCGCGGGGAGGTAGCAATCAGCCCCAGCATTTT.

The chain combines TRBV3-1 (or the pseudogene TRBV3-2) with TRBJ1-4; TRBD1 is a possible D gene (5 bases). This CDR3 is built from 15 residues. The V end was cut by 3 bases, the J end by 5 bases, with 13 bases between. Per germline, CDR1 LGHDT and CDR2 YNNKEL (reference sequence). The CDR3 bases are TGTGCCAGCAGCCAGTCTCAGGGTGGAAATGAAAAACTGTTTTTT. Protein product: CASSQSQGGNEKLFF.

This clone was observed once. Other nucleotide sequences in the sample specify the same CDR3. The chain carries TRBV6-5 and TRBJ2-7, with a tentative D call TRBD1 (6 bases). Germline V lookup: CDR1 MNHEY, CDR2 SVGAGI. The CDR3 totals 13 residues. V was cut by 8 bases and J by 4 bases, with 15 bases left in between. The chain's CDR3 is CASQGQGVYEQYF. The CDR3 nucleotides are TGTGCCAGCCAGGGGCAGGGTGTTTACGAGCAGTACTTC.

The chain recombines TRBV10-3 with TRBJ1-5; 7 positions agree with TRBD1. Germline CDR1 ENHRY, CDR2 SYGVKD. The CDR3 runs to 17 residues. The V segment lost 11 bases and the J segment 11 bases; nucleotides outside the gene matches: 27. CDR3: CASAPTSLTGAEGTQHF. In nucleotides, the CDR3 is TGTGCCTCCGCTCCCACTTCACTTACAGGGGCTGAAGGGACCCAGCATTTT.

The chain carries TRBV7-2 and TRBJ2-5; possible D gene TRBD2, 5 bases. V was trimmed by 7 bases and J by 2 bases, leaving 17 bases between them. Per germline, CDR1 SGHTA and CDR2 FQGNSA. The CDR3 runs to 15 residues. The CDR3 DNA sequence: TGTGCCAGCACTCAGCTCTGGGGAGTACAAGAGACCCAGTACTTC. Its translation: CASTQLWGVQETQYF.